The 3 T cell receptor beta chains below all came from one sample that was sequenced in a study of T cell clonality in common variable immunodeficiency (dated by TCRdb to the mid-2010s). The library was produced with the immunoSEQ multiplex PCR assay. The table comes from immuneACCESS by way of TCRdb, which keeps in-frame sequences with V and J called. Part of the clones is missing from these tables; in studies checked, under half for an unresolved V gene and the rest for unknown reasons. This sample was tabulated with roughly 34,000 clones, among which there are no singletons. Jointly, the top ten make up around 6.9% of the sample. Here is what the overall study found, with its caveats: Fewer deletions and N-nucleotide insertions were reportedly observed in CVID TCRbeta sequences, and highly modified clones with 13 or more V deletions were reportedly absent from CVID TCRbeta sequences.

For these receptors, no antigen is known. The sequenced sample was peripheral blood mononuclear cells. The receptors come from a human donor with common variable immunodeficiency.

This clone occurred many times. Read coverage stops 3 residues before the CDR3 terminus; the germline J gene supplies the remainder. This chain connects TRBV11-2 to TRBJ2-5; D perhaps matches TRBD1 (5 bases). The CDR3 runs to 13 residues. V shed 1 base and J shed 2 bases, with 5 bases lying between them. Germline V gene data show CDR1 as SGHAT and CDR2 as FQNNGV. The DNA read from the CDR3 is TGTGCCAGCAGCTTAGGACAGCAAGAGACC. Its translation is CASSLGQQET. The entire CDR3 is CASSLGQQETQYF.

This clone is labeled medium-sized (0.01 to 0.1%). The CDR3 is cut off 3 residues early in the read; its end comes from the germline J gene. This chain joins TRBV28 and TRBJ2-7, with 7 bases aligning to TRBD1. The junction had 0 bases not matched to a gene; V was cut back by 4 bases and J by 6 bases. Germline V gene sequence: CDR1 MDHEN, CDR2 SYDVKM. The CDR3 contains 11 residues. The part of the CDR3 DNA that was read is TGTGCCAGCAGTTCAGGGGGCGAG. Its translation: CASSSGGE. The full CDR3 reads CASSSGGEQYF.

This clone was observed at least ten times. From the germline J gene comes the end of the CDR3, since the read stops 3 residues before it. V is TRBV29-1 and J is TRBJ2-3; no definite D call. Germline CDR1 SQVTM, CDR2 ANQGSEA. Deletions cut 5 bases from V and 0 bases from J, with 6 bases between. The CDR3 is 12 amino acids. CDR3 residues: CSVKQSTDTQYF. CDR3 DNA, as far as it was read: TGCAGCGTTAAACAGAGCACAGATACG.